Each of the 21 T cell receptor beta chains below was sequenced from the same sample in a study of blood T cell repertoires in COVID-19 (dated by TCRdb to the early 2020s). The library was prepared using the immunoSEQ multiplex PCR assay. TCRdb stores this immuneACCESS table with in-frame sequences only. Part of the clones is absent; in the studies checked, under half of the shortfall reflects unresolved V genes, and no reason is known for the rest. For this sample there are around 170,000 clones; approximately 90% appear just once. The biggest ten clones account for roughly 25% of the sample. Sequencing was performed on peripheral blood. The receptors were gathered from a man in his 60s with acute or convalescent COVID-19.

V gene TRBV24-1 combines with J gene TRBJ2-5; a possible D gene is TRBD1 (6 bases). V lost 4 bases and J 4 bases, leaving 6 bases between the germline ends. CDR1 and CDR2 from the germline V gene are KGHDR and SFDVKD. This CDR3 comprises 12 residues. CDR3 sequence (DNA): TGTGCCACCAGTGAAGGGGGAGAGACCCAGTACTTC. Its protein product is CATSEGGETQYF.

The chain joins TRBV29-1 to TRBJ2-5; 9 nucleotides line up with TRBD1. CDR1 and CDR2 from the germline V gene are SQVTM and ANQGSEA. V shed 7 bases, J shed 9 bases, and the junction held 3 bases outside the gene matches. The CDR3 sequence is 10 residues long. The CDR3 bases are TGCAGCGCAAGGACAGGGGCCCAGTACTTC. The encoded protein is CSARTGAQYF.

This chain connects TRBV27 to TRBJ2-7; a possible D gene is TRBD1 (5 bases). The CDR3 runs 12 residues. Trimming left V 5 bases short and J 6 bases short, with 11 bases between. Germline assignment: CDR1 MNHEY and CDR2 SMNVEV (reference sequence). CDR3 protein: CASSTPGFEQYF. DNA for the CDR3: TGTGCCAGCAGTACTCCAGGGTTCGAGCAGTACTTC.

This chain joins TRBV3-1 (or the pseudogene TRBV3-2) and TRBJ1-1; TRBD1 matches 8 bases. The CDR3 length is 15 residues. The junction had 2 bases not matched to a gene; V was cut back by 1 base and J by 1 base. Germline CDR1 LGHDT, CDR2 YNNKEL (reference sequence). CDR3 coding DNA: TGTGCCAGCAGCCAAGCTGGGACAGGGAACACTGAAGCTTTCTTT. Amino acids: CASSQAGTGNTEAFF.

The V call is TRBV30, the J call TRBJ2-3, with 7 bases identical to TRBD2. The CDR3 is 15 amino acids. With 0 bases clipped from V and 4 bases from J, the junction kept 7 bases outside the gene matches. Germline CDR1 reads GTSNPN; CDR2 reads SVGIG (reference sequence). The CDR3 loop reads CAWSVPAGWADTQYF. In DNA form, the CDR3 reads TGTGCCTGGAGTGTACCAGCGGGGTGGGCAGATACGCAGTATTTT.

V usage is TRBV21-1 and J usage is TRBJ2-2; the D segment call TRBD2 is taken from the table without a DNA check. TRBV21-1 is described as a pseudogene. The CDR3 covers 22 residues. The CDR3 is CASLPGHASSKGGGKNTGELFF. The DNA for the CDR3 is TGTGCCAGCCTCCCGGGCCATGCCAGCAGCAAAGGGGGGGGAAAGAACACCGGGGAGCTGTTTTTT.

The chain couples TRBV7-9 to TRBJ2-1; no reliable D call. V shed 2 bases and J shed 8 bases, with 10 bases lying between them. Germline CDR1 SEHNR, CDR2 FQNEAQ (reference sequence). This CDR3 spans 13 amino acids. In DNA, the CDR3 is TGTGCCAGCAGCTTATCTGCGGTCGATGAGCAGTTCTTC. It is translated as CASSLSAVDEQFF.

Remarks on this clone: One junction end disagrees with the germline gene, perhaps due to a read error. This chain uses TRBV19 with TRBJ1-5; weak D call: TRBD1 (5 bases). CDR1 LNHDA and CDR2 SQIVND come from the germline V gene (reference sequence). This CDR3 has 12 amino acids. This CDR3 is CTSMGLYQPQHF. The CDR3 nucleotides are TGTACCAGTATGGGGCTTTATCAGCCCCAGCATTTT.

This clone was seen only a few times. The CDR3 coding sequence is TGCGCCAGCAGCCAAGAGCCCCCGGGAGGTACTGAAGCTTTCTTT. This encodes CASSQEPPGGTEAFF. V is TRBV4-1 and J is TRBJ1-1; D call uncertain. The CDR3 contains 15 residues. CDR1 and CDR2 from the germline V gene are MGHRA and YSYEKL. V lost 0 bases and J lost 5, with 13 bases in between.

This clone has only one observation. The genes are TRBV7-8 and TRBJ1-5, with 7 bases lining up with TRBD1. The germline CDR1 and CDR2 sequences are SGHVS and FQNEAQ. The trim removed 5 bases at V and 3 bases at J, leaving 4 bases unmatched. CDR3 length: 14 residues. The CDR3 here is CASSAGQDNQPQHF. The CDR3 DNA reads TGTGCCAGCAGCGCTGGACAGGACAATCAGCCCCAGCATTTT.

The chain is built from TRBV7-3 and TRBJ2-1, with 9 bases lining up with TRBD2. The V gene end was trimmed by 2 bases and the J gene end by 5 bases; junction bases not matched to a gene: 7. The CDR3 is 16 residues long. The germline gives CDR1 SGHTA, CDR2 FQGTGA. The CDR3: CASSLAGGPRDNEQFF. CDR3 nucleotide sequence: TGTGCCAGCAGCTTAGCGGGAGGGCCAAGGGACAATGAGCAGTTCTTC. The full variable domain, in which reference TRBV7-3 and TRBJ2-1 provide the parts outside the CDR3, is GAGVSQTPSNKVTEKGKYVELRCDPISGHTALYWYRQSLGQGPEFLIYFQGTGAADDSGLPNDRFFAVRPEGSVSTLKIQRTERGDSAVYLCASSLAGGPRDNEQFFGPGTRLTVL.

The chain links TRBV14 to TRBJ2-5; possible D gene TRBD2, 6 bases. The CDR3 extends over 17 amino acids. Germline CDR1 and CDR2: SGHDN and FVKESK. V lost 4 bases to trimming and J lost 7 bases, with 25 bases between them. The CDR3 protein is CASSRSLGTLNGGTQYF. The CDR3 nucleotides are TGTGCCAGCAGCCGCAGTTTGGGGACCCTTAACGGGGGGACCCAGTACTTC.

The chain is built from TRBV19 and TRBJ1-2; 7 nucleotides line up with TRBD1. Losses at the gene ends were 4 bases for V and 6 bases for J; bases not matched to a gene: 2. CDR1 LNHDA and CDR2 SQIVND come from the germline V gene (reference sequence). CDR3 length: 12 amino acids. Written as DNA, the CDR3 is TGTGCCAGTAGTACTGACAGGGATGGCTACACCTTC. Translation gives CASSTDRDGYTF.

V gene TRBV6-5 combines with J gene TRBJ2-4; D may be TRBD1 (5 bases). The CDR3 runs to 13 residues. Per the germline V gene, CDR1 is MNHEY and CDR2 is SVGAGI. Trimming left V 7 bases short and J 5 bases short, with 12 bases between. CDR3 region: CASKGPGENIQYF. The CDR3 DNA reads as TGTGCCAGCAAGGGGCCGGGCGAAAACATTCAGTACTTC.

The chain has TRBV19 and TRBJ2-7; D not resolved. The V end was cut by 2 bases, the J end by 0 bases, with 8 bases between. Germline V gives CDR1 LNHDA, CDR2 SQIVND (reference sequence). CDR3 length: 14 residues. The CDR3 is CASSISSSSYEQYF. CDR3 DNA sequence: TGTGCCAGTAGTATAAGTAGTAGCTCCTACGAGCAGTACTTC. The entire variable domain, with the rest obtained from reference TRBV19 and TRBJ2-7, is as follows: DGGITQSPKYLFRKEGQNVTLSCEQNLNHDAMYWYRQDPGQGLRLIYYSQIVNDFQKGDIAEGYSVSREKKESFPLTVTSAQKNPTAFYLCASSISSSSYEQYFGPGTRLTVT.

The chain uses TRBV10-3 and TRBJ1-1, with unresolved D. The CDR3 extends over 11 amino acids. Germline assignment: CDR1 ENHRY and CDR2 SYGVKD. The germline V and J ends were trimmed by 3 bases and 7 bases, with 6 bases remaining between them. As DNA, the CDR3 is TGTGCCATCAGTGAATACAGTGAAGCTTTCTTT. Translation: CAISEYSEAFF.

The chain has TRBV4-1 and TRBJ2-6, with D tentatively TRBD2 (6 bases). Germline loops: CDR1 MGHRA, CDR2 YSYEKL. The V end was cut by 1 base, the J end by 4 bases, with 14 bases between. The CDR3 covers 17 residues. The CDR3 DNA sequence: TGCGCCAGCAGCCAAGTTGGCCCAGGGAGGGGGGCCAACGTCCTGACTTTC. It is translated as CASSQVGPGRGANVLTF.

The CDR3 bases are TGTGCCAGCAGCGTAGGACAGGGGGCCGGGTATGGCTACACCTTC. This encodes CASSVGQGAGYGYTF. This chain links TRBV9 with TRBJ1-2; 10 bases are shared with TRBD1. The CDR3 covers 15 residues. V was clipped by 0 bases and J by 5 bases; unmatched bases: 4. The germline gives CDR1 SGDLS, CDR2 YYNGEE.

The chain joins TRBV10-3 to TRBJ2-3; 12 bases are shared with TRBD2. With V trimmed by 8 bases and J by 2 bases, 2 bases remained unmatched. CDR3 length: 14 residues. Per germline, CDR1 ENHRY and CDR2 SYGVKD. The CDR3 spells CAIRTSGNTDTQYF. The CDR3 bases are TGTGCCATCCGGACTAGCGGGAACACAGATACGCAGTATTTT.

The chain uses TRBV19 and TRBJ1-1; 9 bases are shared with TRBD1. CDR3 length: 14 residues. J lost 4 bases, V lost 3 bases, and 3 bases had no gene match. Germline V gene sequence: CDR1 LNHDA, CDR2 SQIVND (reference sequence). This CDR3 is CASSILTGGTEAFF. CDR3 nucleotides: TGTGCCAGTAGTATCTTGACAGGGGGCACTGAAGCTTTCTTT.

This clone was detected once. The chain couples TRBV19 to TRBJ2-7; D is unresolved. This CDR3 is built from 12 residues. The V gene's germline CDR1 is LNHDA and CDR2 SQIVND (reference sequence). Trimming cost V 3 bases and J 3 bases, with 6 bases left between them. This CDR3 reads CASSMAIYEQYF. CDR3 DNA: TGTGCCAGTAGTATGGCCATCTACGAGCAGTACTTC.